This passage covers 10 T cell receptor beta chains from one sample sequenced in a study of Ad26.COV2.S vaccination and SARS-CoV-2 variants. Profiled with immunoSEQ multiplex PCR; TCRdb holds only in-frame clones, not every one. Of 300,000 to 350,000 clones listed, 75% to 90% are singletons. Treatment: 15 to 20 received Ad26.COV2.S at low or high dose, single or two shots; 5 received placebo; per-sample allocation not given. Collection of the samples took place on day 63 after the first injection of vaccine or placebo. The source material was peripheral blood, sampled in a trial of Ad26.COV2.S vaccine versus placebo. These receptors were taken from a person aged 18-60 years who received the Ad26.COV2.S COVID-19 vaccine or a placebo.

This clone was picked up a small number of times. This chain uses TRBV19 with TRBJ1-2; D call uncertain. Germline values: CDR1 LNHDA, CDR2 SQIVND (reference sequence). V was cut by 2 bases and J by 0 bases, with 10 bases left in between. This CDR3 spans 15 amino acids. Here the CDR3 reads CASSIRGRTNYGYTF. The CDR3 nucleotides are TGTGCCAGTAGTATACGGGGTCGGACTAACTATGGCTACACCTTC.

The rearrangement links TRBV6-5 to TRBJ1-2; the D is unclear. Germline lookup yields CDR1 MNHEY and CDR2 SVGAGI. This CDR3 spans 14 amino acids. Trimming removed 11 bases from V and 4 bases from J, with 20 bases in between. CDR3 DNA: TGTGCCGAATCCGCCCCCGATGGGTGCTATGGCTACACCTTC. This sequence encodes CAESAPDGCYGYTF.

This clone occurred once. The V gene is TRBV6-2 or TRBV6-3, the J gene TRBJ2-7; 8 nucleotides agree with TRBD2. Looked up from germline, CDR1 is MNHEY and CDR2 is SVGEGT. This CDR3 is 16 amino acids long. The ends lost 0 bases at V and 2 bases at J; junction bases unmatched: 6. The CDR3 nucleotides read TGTGCCAGCAGTTACTCGTGGGCGGGAGGAACCTACGAGCAGTACTTC. This translates into CASSYSWAGGTYEQYF.

The gene calls are TRBV28 and TRBJ1-3; D possibly corresponds to TRBD1 (6 bases). The germline CDR1 and CDR2 sequences are MDHEN and SYDVKM. The germline V and J ends were trimmed by 7 bases and 4 bases, with 20 bases remaining between them. CDR3 size: 16 residues. The CDR3 bases are TGTGCCAGCACCGGGTTCGGGGGGGCGCAAGGAAACACCATATATTTT. This encodes CASTGFGGAQGNTIYF.

The V call is TRBV5-1, the J call TRBJ2-5; TRBD2 agrees at 8 bases. V was clipped by 3 bases and J by 5 bases; unmatched bases: 6. The CDR3 sequence is 14 residues long. The germline V gene has CDR1 SGHRS and CDR2 YFSETQ. The DNA for the CDR3 is TGCGCCAGCAGCTCCGGGACTAGGCGGGAGACCCAGTACTTC. Translation: CASSSGTRRETQYF. The variable domain in full, completed from reference TRBV5-1 and TRBJ2-5, reads KAGVTQTPRYLIKTRGQQVTLSCSPISGHRSVSWYQQTPGQGLQFLFEYFSETQRNKGNFPGRFSGRQFSNSRSEMNVSTLELGDSALYLCASSSGTRRETQYFGPGTRLLVL.

The rearrangement uses TRBV4-1 and TRBJ1-5; unclear D gene. V was shortened by 6 bases and J by 1 base, with 16 bases between the two germline ends. In germline, CDR1 is MGHRA, CDR2 YSYEKL. The CDR3 has 16 amino acids. The CDR3: CASSSGSTLSNQPQHF. CDR3 DNA: TGCGCCAGCAGTTCCGGGAGCACCTTAAGCAATCAGCCCCAGCATTTT.

The chain joins TRBV6-2 or TRBV6-3 to TRBJ2-1; 7 bases align to TRBD2. CDR1 MNHEY and CDR2 SVGEGT come from the germline V gene. J gave up 4 bases and V 4 bases, and 10 bases lay outside the gene matches. The CDR3 extends over 16 amino acids. CDR3 DNA: TGTGCCAGCAGTTCCCTGACTAGCCGGGAGTACAATGAGCAGTTCTTC. As protein: CASSSLTSREYNEQFF.

The chain couples TRBV3-1 (or the pseudogene TRBV3-2) to TRBJ2-5; 8 bases align to TRBD2. Germline CDR1 is LGHDT and CDR2 is YNNKEL (reference sequence). The CDR3 extends over 16 amino acids. The J segment lost 2 bases and the V segment lost 4 bases, leaving 9 bases of the junction unmatched. CDR3 nucleotide sequence: TGTGCCAGCAGCCGTGGCGGGGGGAAGCTACAAGAGACCCAGTACTTC. Translating it yields CASSRGGGKLQETQYF.

This clone was seen only once. The CDR3 spells CASSQVLTGRLNTEAFF. CDR3 nucleotides: TGTGCCAGCAGCCAAGTCCTGACAGGACGGTTGAACACTGAAGCTTTCTTT. The chain recombines TRBV3-1 (or the pseudogene TRBV3-2) with TRBJ1-1; the D gene is possibly TRBD1 (6 bases). There are 17 residues in the CDR3. Between the trimmed V and J ends, which lost 1 base and 0 bases, there was a span of 15 bases. The germline V gene encodes CDR1 LGHDT and CDR2 YNNKEL (reference sequence).

This chain uses TRBV3-1 (or the pseudogene TRBV3-2) with TRBJ2-5, with 9 bases that match TRBD2. V lost 4 bases and J lost 4; bases outside the gene matches: 10. CDR1 LGHDT and CDR2 YNNKEL come from the germline V gene (reference sequence). The CDR3 is made up of 16 amino acids. CDR3 amino acids: CASSPTGGGARETQYF. CDR3 bases: TGTGCCAGCAGCCCGACTGGCGGGGGGGCACGAGAGACCCAGTACTTC.